The 27 T cell receptor beta chains below were found in one sample sequenced in a study of T cell changes during pregnancy in multiple sclerosis. Using immunoSEQ multiplex PCR, the repertoire was profiled, and TCRdb retains in-frame clones only, with some absent. Here the sample spans roughly 40,000 clones, 80% to 90% being singletons. The sequenced sample was CD4+ T cells from peripheral blood mononuclear cells, obtained before pregnancy. The source is a female donor with multiple sclerosis, enrolled in a pregnancy study.

V gene TRBV7-2 combines with J gene TRBJ2-3; D gene ambiguous. The CDR3 runs to 15 residues. CDR1 is SGHTA, CDR2 FQGNSA, per germline. Trimming pared 1 base from V and 4 bases from J, leaving 12 bases between. In DNA form, the CDR3 reads TGTGCCAGCAGCTTAGACGGCGGTTGGGCAGATACGCAGTATTTT. It is translated as CASSLDGGWADTQYF.

The chain combines TRBV5-6 with TRBJ1-1; D is perhaps TRBD1 (6 bases). V gave up 3 bases and J gave up 8 bases, with 20 bases separating them. Per the germline V gene, CDR1 is SGHDT and CDR2 is YYEEEE. This CDR3 comprises 15 residues. This CDR3 is CASSWGGRTYLEAFF. CDR3 nucleotides: TGTGCCAGCAGCTGGGGGGGGCGGACGTATTTAGAAGCTTTCTTT.

This clone was observed a few times. CDR3 sequence: CSVEVGPNYGYTF. The CDR3, as DNA: TGCAGCGTTGAGGTGGGGCCAAACTATGGCTACACCTTC. This chain links TRBV29-1 with TRBJ1-2, with D perhaps matching TRBD1 (5 bases). Germline V CDR1 and CDR2: SQVTM, ANQGSEA. There are 13 residues in the CDR3. Trimming cost V 3 bases and J 2 bases, with 10 bases left between them.

This clone was observed a handful of times. The genes are TRBV2 and TRBJ1-5, with D perhaps matching TRBD1 (5 bases). The CDR3 is 15 amino acids. The germline V gene has CDR1 SNHLY and CDR2 FYNNEI. Deletions cut 7 bases from V and 0 bases from J, with 13 bases between. CDR3 protein: CASTTGGSSNQPQHF. The CDR3 region has the DNA TGTGCCAGCACCACAGGCGGCAGTAGCAATCAGCCCCAGCATTTT.

This chain connects TRBV16 to TRBJ2-1; weak D call: TRBD1 (6 bases). The CDR3 sequence is 12 residues long. V lost 5 bases, J lost 7 bases, and 9 bases lay in between. Germline V gene data show CDR1 as KGHSY and CDR2 as FQNENV. The CDR3 DNA follows: TGTGCCAGCAGCGCAGACAGGAATGAGCAGTTCTTC. Its protein product is CASSADRNEQFF.

A single count supports this clone. V usage is TRBV29-1 and J usage is TRBJ1-1; D gene ambiguous. Between the trimmed V and J ends, which lost 7 bases and 0 bases, there was a span of 9 bases. Germline lookup yields CDR1 SQVTM and CDR2 ANQGSEA. CDR3 length: 12 amino acids. This CDR3 is CSGHSLNTEAFF. CDR3 nucleotides: TGCAGCGGCCACAGTTTGAACACTGAAGCTTTCTTT.

This chain connects TRBV27 to TRBJ1-5; D gene uncertain. The CDR3 has 14 residues. V was clipped by 3 bases and J by 2 bases, with 8 bases between them. Germline V gene sequence: CDR1 MNHEY, CDR2 SMNVEV (reference sequence). For the CDR3, the DNA is TGTGCCAGCAGTTTCTGGGGAGGCAATCAGCCCCAGCATTTT. Protein sequence: CASSFWGGNQPQHF.

The chain couples TRBV28 to TRBJ1-5; TRBD1 agrees at 7 bases. Germline values: CDR1 MDHEN, CDR2 SYDVKM. After removal of 4 bases from V and 3 bases from J, the junction contained 6 bases not matched to a gene. CDR3 length: 15 residues. The CDR3 DNA reads TGTGCCAGCAGTTCGTCCGACAGGGACAATCAGCCCCAGCATTTT. This codes for CASSSSDRDNQPQHF.

J is TRBJ2-5 and V is TRBV7-2; 8 bases are a match to TRBD1. Germline V gene data show CDR1 as SGHTA and CDR2 as FQGNSA. With V trimmed by 7 bases and J by 4 bases, 5 bases remained unmatched. The CDR3 covers 13 residues. CDR3: CASTPGGGETQYF. CDR3 DNA: TGTGCCAGCACCCCAGGGGGCGGAGAGACCCAGTACTTC. The full variable domain, with the rest looked up from reference TRBV7-2 and TRBJ2-5, is GAGVSQSPSNKVTEKGKDVELRCDPISGHTALYWYRQSLGQGLEFLIYFQGNSAPDKSGLPSDRFSAERTGGSVSTLTIQRTQQEDSAVYLCASTPGGGETQYFGPGTRLLVL.

The V gene is TRBV19, the J gene TRBJ1-4, with 9 bases aligning to TRBD1. V lost 8 bases, J lost 7 bases, and 11 bases stayed unmatched. Germline V gene lookup returns CDR1 LNHDA and CDR2 SQIVND (reference sequence). This CDR3 has 15 residues. DNA of the CDR3: TGTGCCAGTGGCCGATCCGGGACAGGGAGTGAAAAACTGTTTTTT. Amino acid sequence: CASGRSGTGSEKLFF.

The chain has TRBV19 and TRBJ2-7; TRBD1 agrees at 9 bases. The germline CDR1 and CDR2 sequences are LNHDA and SQIVND (reference sequence). V lost 5 bases and J lost 5; bases outside the gene matches: 7. The CDR3 sequence is 14 residues long. This CDR3 is CASSPKQGADEQYF. CDR3 nucleotides: TGTGCCAGTAGTCCCAAACAGGGGGCCGACGAGCAGTACTTC.

The CDR3 DNA is TGTGCCAGCAGCTTTTCAGCGGAAACTGAAGCTTTCTTT. Translation gives CASSFSAETEAFF. The chain employs TRBV7-9 and TRBJ1-1; D remains unclear. CDR1 and CDR2 from the germline V gene are SEHNR and FQNEAQ (reference sequence). Trimming removed 3 bases at V and 5 bases at J, with 10 bases between. The CDR3 is 13 residues long.

The V gene is TRBV7-2, the J gene TRBJ2-1; 8 bases are a match to TRBD2. Germline V lookup: CDR1 SGHTA, CDR2 FQGNSA. The CDR3 is made up of 15 amino acids. The V gene end was trimmed by 5 bases and the J gene end by 2 bases; junction bases not matched to a gene: 5. The CDR3 sequence is CASSRAGAPYNEQFF. DNA for the CDR3: TGTGCCAGCAGCCGAGCGGGGGCCCCCTACAATGAGCAGTTCTTC.

V gene TRBV2 combines with J gene TRBJ1-1; 10 nucleotides align to TRBD1. V shed 8 bases, J shed 1 base, and the junction held 10 bases outside the gene matches. This CDR3 is 16 amino acids long. Germline V CDR1 and CDR2: SNHLY, FYNNEI. The CDR3 region is CASDWGQGTGNTEAFF. The CDR3 coding sequence is TGTGCCAGCGATTGGGGACAGGGGACCGGGAACACTGAAGCTTTCTTT.

This clone occurred once. The genes are TRBV7-3 and TRBJ2-5, with 11 bases that match TRBD1. Germline V CDR1 and CDR2: SGHTA, FQGTGA. This CDR3 has 16 residues. The V segment lost 0 bases and the J segment 2 bases; nucleotides outside the gene matches: 2. CDR3 nucleotides: TGTGCCAGCAGCTTAACGGGGACAGGGGGACAAGAGACCCAGTACTTC. Protein: CASSLTGTGGQETQYF.

The count of this clone is one. J is TRBJ1-2 and V is TRBV5-1; weak D call: TRBD1 (6 bases). V shed 1 base and J shed 8 bases, with 9 bases lying between them. Germline V lookup: CDR1 SGHRS, CDR2 YFSETQ. This CDR3 has 12 residues. The chain's CDR3 is CASSLQGKGYTF. CDR3 DNA sequence: TGCGCCAGCAGCTTGCAGGGGAAAGGCTACACCTTC.

The V and J genes are TRBV9 and TRBJ2-2; possibly TRBD2 for D (6 bases). The germline CDR1 and CDR2 sequences are SGDLS and YYNGEE. Trimming removed 0 bases from V and 2 bases from J, with 11 bases in between. This CDR3 comprises 16 residues. In DNA, the CDR3 is TGTGCCAGCAGCGTAGATAGCGGAACTAACACCGGGGAGCTGTTTTTT. Translated: CASSVDSGTNTGELFF.

The chain has TRBV6-1 and TRBJ1-2; D ambiguous. Germline CDR1 is MNHNS and CDR2 is SASEGT. V gave up 7 bases and J gave up 4 bases, with 10 bases separating them. This CDR3 contains 12 residues. CDR3 in amino acids: CASMSLGYGYTF. The DNA of the CDR3 is TGTGCCAGCATGTCTCTAGGCTATGGCTACACCTTC.

The chain recombines TRBV5-1 with TRBJ1-1; 9 bases match TRBD1. The CDR3 sequence is 17 residues long. The junction had 13 bases not matched to a gene; V was cut back by 7 bases and J by 0 bases. Germline V gene sequence: CDR1 SGHRS, CDR2 YFSETQ. CDR3 sequence (DNA): TGCGCCAGCCATCCAGCCCGGGACAGGGTTATGAACACTGAAGCTTTCTTT. It translates to CASHPARDRVMNTEAFF.

This chain connects TRBV30 to TRBJ1-2; D ambiguous. V gave up 0 bases and J gave up 4 bases, with 12 bases separating them. The CDR3 covers 14 residues. Germline CDR1 reads GTSNPN; CDR2 reads SVGIG (reference sequence). CDR3 nucleotide sequence: TGTGCCTGGAGTGTGTACATGGGCCTCTATGGCTACACCTTC. Protein sequence: CAWSVYMGLYGYTF. Full variable domain (missing parts from reference TRBV30 and TRBJ1-2): SQTIHQWPATLVQPVGSPLSLECTVEGTSNPNLYWYRQAAGRGLQLLFYSVGIGQISSEVPQNLSASRPQDRQFILSSKKLLLSDSGFYLCAWSVYMGLYGYTFGSGTRLTVV.

The genes are TRBV6-1 and TRBJ2-7; TRBD1 matches at 9 bases. The germline CDR1 and CDR2 sequences are MNHNS and SASEGT. With 4 bases clipped from V and 0 bases from J, the junction kept 4 bases outside the gene matches. The CDR3 has 15 amino acids. The CDR3 protein is CASSGTGVSSYEQYF. The DNA of the CDR3 is TGTGCCAGCAGTGGGACAGGGGTGAGCTCCTACGAGCAGTACTTC.

This clone appeared a few times. The rearrangement joins TRBV4-2 to TRBJ2-7; 11 nucleotides line up with TRBD1. CDR1 LGHNA and CDR2 YNFKEQ come from the germline V gene. J gave up 2 bases and V 0 bases, and 3 bases lay outside the gene matches. The CDR3 is 16 amino acids. The CDR3 loop reads CASSQEGQGVAYEQYF. CDR3 bases: TGTGCCAGCAGCCAAGAGGGACAGGGGGTGGCCTACGAGCAGTACTTC.

This clone was counted a few times. In nucleotides, the CDR3 is TGTGCCAGCAATCCGGACAGGGGAGGGTTTCATGGCTACACCTTC. Protein: CASNPDRGGFHGYTF. The gene calls are TRBV6-1 and TRBJ1-2; 9 nucleotides match TRBD1. Germline CDR1 reads MNHNS; CDR2 reads SASEGT. V lost 7 bases, J lost 6 bases, and 12 bases stayed unmatched. The CDR3 contains 15 residues.

The chain joins TRBV5-1 to TRBJ2-2, with TRBD2 matching over 14 bases. Germline loops: CDR1 SGHRS, CDR2 YFSETQ. The CDR3 is 15 amino acids. Trimming took 4 bases from V and 6 from J; bases not matched to a gene: 2. The CDR3 loop is CASSMGLAGAGELFF. DNA of the CDR3: TGCGCCAGCAGCATGGGACTAGCGGGAGCCGGGGAGCTGTTTTTT.

The chain has TRBV27 and TRBJ2-7, with 14 bases matching TRBD2. The CDR3 covers 17 residues. V shed 3 bases and J 2 bases; nucleotides not matched to a gene: 6. CDR1 MNHEY and CDR2 SMNVEV come from the germline V gene (reference sequence). The CDR3 DNA reads TGTGCCAGCAGTTTCTACCCGGGACTAGCGGGAGCCTACGAGCAGTACTTC. This translates into CASSFYPGLAGAYEQYF.

This clone was seen a few times. V is TRBV5-1 and J is TRBJ2-3, with 7 bases that match TRBD1. The CDR3 is 14 amino acids. V lost 3 bases, J lost 7 bases, and 8 bases stayed unmatched. Germline CDR1 and CDR2: SGHRS and YFSETQ. The CDR3 region has the DNA TGCGCCAGCAGCTCTGGACAGGAGCCGAATACGCAGTATTTT. Amino acids: CASSSGQEPNTQYF.

The sample holds one count of this clone. The chain uses TRBV6-5 and TRBJ2-5; perhaps TRBD2 as D (5 bases). Per the germline V gene, CDR1 is MNHEY and CDR2 is SVGAGI. Trimming took 0 bases from V and 7 from J, leaving 6 bases between them. The CDR3 runs 12 residues. CDR3 residues: CASSYSSGTQYF. The CDR3 nucleotides read TGTGCCAGCAGTTACTCGAGCGGGACCCAGTACTTC.